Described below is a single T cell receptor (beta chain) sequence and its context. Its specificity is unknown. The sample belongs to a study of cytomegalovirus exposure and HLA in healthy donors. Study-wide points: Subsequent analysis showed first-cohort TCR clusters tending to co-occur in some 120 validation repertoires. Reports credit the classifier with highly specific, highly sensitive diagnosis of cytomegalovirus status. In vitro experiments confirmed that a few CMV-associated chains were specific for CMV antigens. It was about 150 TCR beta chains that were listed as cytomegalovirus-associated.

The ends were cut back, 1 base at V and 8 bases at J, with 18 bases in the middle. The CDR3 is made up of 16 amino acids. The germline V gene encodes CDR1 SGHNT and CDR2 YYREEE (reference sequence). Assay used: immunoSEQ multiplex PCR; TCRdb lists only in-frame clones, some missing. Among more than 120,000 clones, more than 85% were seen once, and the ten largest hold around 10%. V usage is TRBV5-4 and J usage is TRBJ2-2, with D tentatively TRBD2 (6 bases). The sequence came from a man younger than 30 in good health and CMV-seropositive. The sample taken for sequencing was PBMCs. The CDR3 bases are TGTGCCAGCAGCTTGTCAGGCGGGGTGATTGTGGGGGAGCTGTTTTTT. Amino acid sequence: CASSLSGGVIVGELFF.